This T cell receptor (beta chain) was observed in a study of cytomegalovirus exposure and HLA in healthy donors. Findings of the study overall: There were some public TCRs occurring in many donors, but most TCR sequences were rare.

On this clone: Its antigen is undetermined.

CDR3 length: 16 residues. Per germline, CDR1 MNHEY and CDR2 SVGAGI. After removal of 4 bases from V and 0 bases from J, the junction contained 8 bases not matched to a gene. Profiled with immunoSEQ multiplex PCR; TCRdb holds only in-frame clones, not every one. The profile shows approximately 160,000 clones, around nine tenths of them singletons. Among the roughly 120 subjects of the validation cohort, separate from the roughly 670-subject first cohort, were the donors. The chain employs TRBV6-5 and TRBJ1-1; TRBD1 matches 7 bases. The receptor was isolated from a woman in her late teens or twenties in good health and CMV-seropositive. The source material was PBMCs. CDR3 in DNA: TGTGCCAGCAGTTCAATGATACAGGGGCTGAACACTGAAGCTTTCTTT. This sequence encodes CASSSMIQGLNTEAFF.